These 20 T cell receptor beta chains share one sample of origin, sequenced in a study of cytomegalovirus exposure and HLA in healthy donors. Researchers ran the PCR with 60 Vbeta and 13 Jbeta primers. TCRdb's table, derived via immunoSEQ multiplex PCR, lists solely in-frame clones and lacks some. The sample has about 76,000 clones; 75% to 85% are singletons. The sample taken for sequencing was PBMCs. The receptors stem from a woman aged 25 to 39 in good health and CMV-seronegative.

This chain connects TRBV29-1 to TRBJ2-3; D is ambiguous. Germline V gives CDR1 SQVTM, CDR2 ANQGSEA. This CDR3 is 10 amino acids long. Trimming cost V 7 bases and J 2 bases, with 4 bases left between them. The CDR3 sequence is CSANTDTQYF. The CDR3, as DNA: TGCAGCGCAAACACAGATACGCAGTATTTT.

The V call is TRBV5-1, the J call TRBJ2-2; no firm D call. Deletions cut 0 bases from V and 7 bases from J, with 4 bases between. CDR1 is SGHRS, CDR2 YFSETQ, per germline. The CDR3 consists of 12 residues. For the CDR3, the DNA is TGCGCCAGCAGCTTGGCTATCGGGGAGCTGTTTTTT. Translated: CASSLAIGELFF.

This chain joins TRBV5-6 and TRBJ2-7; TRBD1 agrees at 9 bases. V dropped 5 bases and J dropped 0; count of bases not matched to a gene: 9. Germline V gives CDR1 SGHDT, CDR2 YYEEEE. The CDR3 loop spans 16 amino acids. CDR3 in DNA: TGTGCCAGCAGGTTTACCGGGACAGGGCCCTCCTACGAGCAGTACTTC. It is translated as CASRFTGTGPSYEQYF.

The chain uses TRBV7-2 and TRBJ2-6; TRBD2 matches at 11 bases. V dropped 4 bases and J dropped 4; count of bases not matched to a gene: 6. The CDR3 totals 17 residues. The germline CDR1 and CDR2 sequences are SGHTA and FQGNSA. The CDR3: CASSSPGLAVGANVLTF. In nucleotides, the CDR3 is TGTGCCAGCAGCTCCCCGGGACTAGCGGTCGGGGCCAACGTCCTGACTTTC.

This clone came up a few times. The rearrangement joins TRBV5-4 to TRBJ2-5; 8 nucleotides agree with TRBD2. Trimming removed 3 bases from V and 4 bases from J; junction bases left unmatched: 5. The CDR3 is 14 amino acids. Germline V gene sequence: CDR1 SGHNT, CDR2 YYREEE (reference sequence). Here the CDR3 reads CASSWRSGRETQYF. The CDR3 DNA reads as TGTGCCAGCAGCTGGAGAAGCGGGAGAGAGACCCAGTACTTC.

The CDR3 protein is CASARQGSEKLFF. The CDR3 DNA follows: TGTGCCAGCGCCCGACAGGGGAGTGAAAAACTGTTTTTT. The gene calls are TRBV7-2 and TRBJ1-4, with 8 bases identical to TRBD1. After removal of 8 bases from V and 7 bases from J, the junction contained 6 bases not matched to a gene. Germline lookup yields CDR1 SGHTA and CDR2 FQGNSA. This CDR3 has 13 amino acids.

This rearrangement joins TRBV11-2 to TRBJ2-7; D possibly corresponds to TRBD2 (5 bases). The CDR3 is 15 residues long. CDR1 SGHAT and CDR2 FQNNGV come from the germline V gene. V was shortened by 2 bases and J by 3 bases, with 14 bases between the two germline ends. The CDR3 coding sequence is TGTGCCAGCAGCTTATACCCCGGGAACTTCTACGAGCAGTACTTC. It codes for CASSLYPGNFYEQYF.

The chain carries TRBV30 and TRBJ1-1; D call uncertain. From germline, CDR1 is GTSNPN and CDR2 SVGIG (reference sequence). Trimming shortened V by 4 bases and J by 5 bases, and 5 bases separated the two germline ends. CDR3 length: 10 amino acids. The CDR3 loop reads CAWTRTEAFF. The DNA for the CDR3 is TGTGCCTGGACGAGGACTGAAGCTTTCTTT.

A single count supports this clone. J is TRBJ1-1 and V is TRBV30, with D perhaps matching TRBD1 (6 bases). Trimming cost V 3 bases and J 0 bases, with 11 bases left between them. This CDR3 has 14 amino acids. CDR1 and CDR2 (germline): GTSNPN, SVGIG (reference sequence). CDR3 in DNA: TGTGCCTGGAGCGAACAGGGTATGAACACTGAAGCTTTCTTT. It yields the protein CAWSEQGMNTEAFF.

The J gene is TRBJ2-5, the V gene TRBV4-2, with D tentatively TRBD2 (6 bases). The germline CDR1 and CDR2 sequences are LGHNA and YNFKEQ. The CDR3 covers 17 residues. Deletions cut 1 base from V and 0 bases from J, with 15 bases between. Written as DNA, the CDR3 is TGTGCCAGCAGCCAAGGGGGAGGACGACTAGACCAAGAGACCCAGTACTTC. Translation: CASSQGGGRLDQETQYF.

For the CDR3, the DNA is TGTGCCAGTAGTCGAAGCCCCGCCTTGGCGGGACCCTATGGCTACACCTTC. Translating it yields CASSRSPALAGPYGYTF. This chain connects TRBV19 to TRBJ1-2; possibly TRBD1 for D (5 bases). The CDR3 has 17 amino acids. CDR1 LNHDA and CDR2 SQIVND come from the germline V gene (reference sequence). With 5 bases removed from V and 4 bases from J, the gap between germline ends came to 23 bases.

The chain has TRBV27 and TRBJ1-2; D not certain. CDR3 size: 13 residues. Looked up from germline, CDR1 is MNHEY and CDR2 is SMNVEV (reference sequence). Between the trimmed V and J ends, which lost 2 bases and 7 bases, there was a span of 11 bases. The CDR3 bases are TGTGCCAGCAGTTTACAGGCTTTCTCTGGCTACACCTTC. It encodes CASSLQAFSGYTF.

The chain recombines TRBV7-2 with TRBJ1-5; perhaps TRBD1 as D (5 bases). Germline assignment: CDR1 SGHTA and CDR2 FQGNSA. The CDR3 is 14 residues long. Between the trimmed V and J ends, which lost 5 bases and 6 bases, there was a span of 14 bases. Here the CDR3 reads CASSPQRGAQPQHF. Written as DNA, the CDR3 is TGTGCCAGCAGCCCTCAAAGGGGCGCTCAGCCCCAGCATTTT.

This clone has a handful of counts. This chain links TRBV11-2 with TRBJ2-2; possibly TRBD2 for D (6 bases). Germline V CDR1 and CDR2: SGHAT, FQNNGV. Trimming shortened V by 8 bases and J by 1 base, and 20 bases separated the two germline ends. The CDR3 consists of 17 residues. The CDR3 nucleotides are TGTGCCAGCCTACCTAAATTAGCCGGGGGGAACACCGGGGAGCTGTTTTTT. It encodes CASLPKLAGGNTGELFF.

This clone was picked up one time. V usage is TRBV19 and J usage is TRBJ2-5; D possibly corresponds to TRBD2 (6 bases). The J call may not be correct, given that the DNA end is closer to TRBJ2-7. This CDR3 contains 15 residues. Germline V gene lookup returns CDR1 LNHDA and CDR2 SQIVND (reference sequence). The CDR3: CASSIPGVPSYEQYF. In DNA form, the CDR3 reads TGTGCCAGTAGTATCCCGGGGGTACCCTCCTACGAGCAGTACTTC.

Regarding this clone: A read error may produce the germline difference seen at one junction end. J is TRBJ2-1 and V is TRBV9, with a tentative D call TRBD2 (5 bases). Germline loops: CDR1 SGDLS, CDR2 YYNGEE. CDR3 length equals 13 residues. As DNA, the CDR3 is TGTGCCGGCAGCGTGGACTGGAAAGGGGAGCAGTTCTTC. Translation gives CAGSVDWKGEQFF.

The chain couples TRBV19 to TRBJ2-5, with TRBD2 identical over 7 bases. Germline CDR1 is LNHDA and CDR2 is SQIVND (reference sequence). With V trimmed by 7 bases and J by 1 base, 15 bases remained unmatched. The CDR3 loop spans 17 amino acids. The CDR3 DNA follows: TGTGCCAGTACTAAACGGCCGGGGGGAAACCGCCAAGAGACCCAGTACTTC. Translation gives CASTKRPGGNRQETQYF.

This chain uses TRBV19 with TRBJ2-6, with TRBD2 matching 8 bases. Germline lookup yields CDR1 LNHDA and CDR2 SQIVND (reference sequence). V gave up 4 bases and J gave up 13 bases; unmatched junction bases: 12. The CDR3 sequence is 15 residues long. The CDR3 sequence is CASSTRGGAVGVLTF. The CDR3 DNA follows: TGTGCCAGTAGTACCCGGGGGGGGGCCGTCGGGGTCCTGACTTTC. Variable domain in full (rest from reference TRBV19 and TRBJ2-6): DGGITQSPKYLFRKEGQNVTLSCEQNLNHDAMYWYRQDPGQGLRLIYYSQIVNDFQKGDIAEGYSVSREKKESFPLTVTSAQKNPTAFYLCASSTRGGAVGVLTFGAGSRLTVL.

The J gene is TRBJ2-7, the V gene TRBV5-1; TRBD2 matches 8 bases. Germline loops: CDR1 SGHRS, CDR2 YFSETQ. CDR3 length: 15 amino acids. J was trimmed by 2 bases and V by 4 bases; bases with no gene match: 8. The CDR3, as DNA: TGCGCCAGCAGCGATACTAGCGGAGGACCCTACGAGCAGTACTTC. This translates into CASSDTSGGPYEQYF.

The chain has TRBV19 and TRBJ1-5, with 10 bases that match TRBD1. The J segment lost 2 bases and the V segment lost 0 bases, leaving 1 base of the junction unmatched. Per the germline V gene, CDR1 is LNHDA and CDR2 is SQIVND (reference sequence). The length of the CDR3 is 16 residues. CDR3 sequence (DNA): TGTGCCAGTAGTATAGACGGGACAGGGGGCAATCAGCCCCAGCATTTT. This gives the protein CASSIDGTGGNQPQHF.